The 18 T cell receptor beta chains given below trace back to one sample, sequenced in a study of blood T cells in healthy people across ages. Sample-barcoded 5' priming and a J-beta primer mix drove a second PCR of about 6 to 12 cycles. Using its own MiXCR run on the 5' RACE reads, TCRdb lists one record per CDR3 protein. The data hold roughly 900,000 distinct CDR3 sequences, with 25% to 35% observed a single time. Sequenced: blood. These receptors all stem from a woman over 75 in good health.

This clonotype was observed at least ten times. The chain is built from TRBV4-2 and TRBJ2-1; 8 bases align to TRBD1. The CDR3 length is 16 residues. V dropped 1 base and J dropped 4; count of bases not matched to a gene: 6. Per germline, CDR1 LGHNA and CDR2 YNFKEQ. CDR3 loop: CASSQGRQGAYNEQFF. The CDR3 DNA follows: TGTGCCAGCAGCCAAGGTCGGCAGGGGGCATACAATGAGCAGTTCTTC.

This clonotype was found a few times. A much larger clone lies a single base off, so this may be a read error. This chain joins TRBV4-2 and TRBJ2-5, with a tentative D call TRBD1 (5 bases). The assigned J gene may be wrong: the sequence end matches TRBJ2-7 better. CDR1 and CDR2 (germline): LGHNA, YNFKEQ. The CDR3 length is 14 residues. In DNA form, the CDR3 reads TGTGTCAGCAGCCAAGATAGGACAAACTACGAGCAGTACTTC. It yields the protein CVSSQDRTNYEQYF.

The J gene is TRBJ2-5, the V gene TRBV3-1; 16 bases line up with TRBD2. V lost 4 bases and J lost 5; bases outside the gene matches: 4. CDR3 length: 16 amino acids. The germline V gene encodes CDR1 LGHDT and CDR2 YNNKEL (reference sequence). The CDR3 bases are TGTGCCAGCAGCCCCGGGACTAGCGGGGGGGGTGAGACCCAGTACTTC. It translates to CASSPGTSGGGETQYF.

This clonotype was seen a few times. The V and J genes are TRBV19 and TRBJ1-5; D ambiguous. Germline CDR1 reads LNHDA; CDR2 reads SQIVND (reference sequence). This CDR3 has 14 amino acids. Trimming removed 6 bases from V and 1 base from J, with 10 bases in between. The CDR3 sequence is CASSQAVSNQPQHF. The CDR3 DNA is TGTGCCAGTAGCCAGGCAGTAAGCAATCAGCCCCAGCATTTT.

This clonotype was observed many times. The V and J genes are TRBV28 and TRBJ2-7; 8 bases are shared with TRBD1. Trimming removed 8 bases from V and 4 bases from J; junction bases left unmatched: 7. This CDR3 region has 13 residues. Germline V gene data show CDR1 as MDHEN and CDR2 as SYDVKM. In DNA, the CDR3 is TGTGCCAGCGAATCAGGACAGGGTTACGAGCAGTACTTC. This encodes CASESGQGYEQYF.

This clonotype has only a few counts. This may be a read error, as it is one base from a much larger clone. V gene TRBV4-3 combines with J gene TRBJ1-1; D is possibly TRBD1 (5 bases). The CDR3 extends over 15 amino acids. Germline loops: CDR1 LGHNA, CDR2 YSLEER. Written as DNA, the CDR3 is TGCGCCAGCAGCCAAGGGAGGGGATCGAACACTGAAACTTTCTTT. It yields the protein CASSQGRGSNTETFF.

The chain combines TRBV6-2 or TRBV6-3 with TRBJ2-5, with TRBD1 matching 7 bases. The CDR3 is 17 residues long. V dropped 4 bases and J dropped 5; count of bases not matched to a gene: 16. Germline lookup yields CDR1 MNHEY and CDR2 SVGEGT. CDR3 residues: CASSSPGQTFRRETQYF. CDR3 coding DNA: TGTGCCAGCAGTTCCCCGGGACAGACATTCCGGCGGGAGACCCAGTACTTC.

This rearrangement joins TRBV28 to TRBJ1-1; possible D gene TRBD1, 5 bases. Germline V gene data show CDR1 as MDHEN and CDR2 as SYDVKM. The CDR3 consists of 16 residues. Trimming removed 5 bases from V and 1 base from J, with 17 bases in between. The CDR3 region is CASSRGSRDPNTEAFF. The CDR3 coding sequence is TGTGCCAGCAGTCGCGGCAGCAGGGACCCGAACACTGAAGCTTTCTTT.

Ten or more counts support this clonotype. This chain joins TRBV3-1 and TRBJ1-5; tentatively, D is TRBD1 (6 bases). Between the trimmed V and J ends, which lost 5 bases and 1 base, there was a span of 9 bases. The CDR3 has 14 residues. The germline gives CDR1 LGHDT, CDR2 YNNKEL (reference sequence). The CDR3 nucleotides are TGTGCCAGCAGCGCTACAGGGAGCAATCAGCCCCAGCATTTT. It specifies CASSATGSNQPQHF.

In regard to this clonotype: Germline is not matched at one junction end, which may reflect a read error. The rearrangement uses TRBV12-3 or TRBV12-4 and TRBJ2-6; 9 nucleotides align to TRBD2. The CDR3 has 16 amino acids. CDR3 region: CASSSQRGAGANVRTF. The DNA for the CDR3 is TGTGCCAGCAGTTCCCAGCGGGGGGCTGGGGCCAACGTCCGGACTTTC.

The chain has TRBV29-1 and TRBJ1-1; TRBD1 might be the D (5 bases). This CDR3 contains 14 residues. Trimming took 0 bases from V and 4 from J, leaving 12 bases between them. Germline lookup yields CDR1 SQVTM and CDR2 ANQGSEA. The CDR3 reads CSVEESPGSTEAFF. The CDR3 DNA follows: TGCAGCGTTGAAGAATCCCCAGGGAGCACTGAAGCTTTCTTT.

This clonotype appeared many times. The chain recombines TRBV7-2 with TRBJ2-1, with D possibly being TRBD2 (5 bases). The CDR3 runs 12 residues. Germline CDR1 is SGHTA and CDR2 is FQGNSA. V lost 2 bases, J lost 8 bases, and 7 bases lay in between. The CDR3 bases are TGTGCCAGCAGCTTATCGGGATATGAGCAGTTCTTC. Its protein product is CASSLSGYEQFF.

Note on this clonotype: A read error may produce the germline difference seen at one junction end. The rearrangement links TRBV30 to TRBJ2-5; 10 bases match TRBD2. The CDR3 consists of 16 residues. Germline values: CDR1 GTSNPN, CDR2 SVGIG (reference sequence). The CDR3 reads CAWRLAGRKHQATQYF. CDR3 DNA sequence: TGTGCCTGGAGACTAGCGGGGCGAAAACACCAAGCGACCCAGTACTTC. Variable domain in full (rest from reference TRBV30 and TRBJ2-5): SQTIHQWPATLVQPVGSPLSLECTVEGTSNPNLYWYRQAAGRGLQLLFYSVGIGQISSEVPQNLSASRPQDRQFILSSKKLLLSDSGFYLCAWRLAGRKHQATQYFGPGTRLLVL.

This clonotype was seen more than once but under ten times. Germline is not matched at one junction end, which may reflect a read error. The gene calls are TRBV11-2 and TRBJ1-2; unclear D gene. CDR1 is SGHAT and CDR2 is FQNNGV in the germline V gene. The CDR3 runs to 14 residues. This chain's CDR3 is CASSLRRANYGHTF. The CDR3 DNA reads as TGTGCCAGCAGCCTAAGACGCGCTAACTATGGCCACACCTTC.

Details on this clonotype: This may stem from a read error, because a much larger clone lies one nucleotide away. The gene calls are TRBV7-2 and TRBJ2-3; maybe TRBD2 (6 bases). The V gene lost 6 bases and the J gene lost 4 bases, with 17 bases spanning the gap. This CDR3 is built from 15 residues. From germline, CDR1 is SGHTA and CDR2 FQGNSA. CDR3 bases: TGTGCCAGCAGACACCCCCAGGGCGGGGCAGATACGCAGTATTTT. Protein product: CASRHPQGGADTQYF.

The J gene is TRBJ2-5, the V gene TRBV7-6; D could derive from TRBD1 or TRBD2 (5 bases each). Trimming took 5 bases from V and 11 from J, leaving 24 bases between them. The CDR3 is 15 amino acids. CDR1 SGHVS and CDR2 FNYEAQ come from the germline V gene. CDR3 region: CASSPRALLSWEQYF. As DNA, the CDR3 is TGTGCCAGCAGCCCCAGGGCCCTCCTCTCGTGGGAGCAGTACTTC.

V is TRBV7-9 and J is TRBJ2-2, with no clear D. Germline CDR1 SEHNR, CDR2 FQNEAQ (reference sequence). CDR3 length: 15 amino acids. Between the trimmed V and J ends, which lost 4 bases and 4 bases, there was a span of 13 bases. CDR3 coding DNA: TGTGCCAGCAGCTGGGCAGACCCGAGCACCGGGGAGCTGTTTTTT. As protein: CASSWADPSTGELFF. Complete variable domain (other parts from reference TRBV7-9 and TRBJ2-2): DTGVSQNPRHKITKRGQNVTFRCDPISEHNRLYWYRQTLGQGPEFLTYFQNEAQLEKSRLLSDRFSAERPKGSFSTLEIQRTEQGDSAMYLCASSWADPSTGELFFGEGSRLTVL.

This clonotype was seen repeatedly, ten times or more. The V and J genes are TRBV20-1 and TRBJ2-5; tentative D call: TRBD1 (6 bases). CDR3 size: 14 residues. Germline-derived CDR1 and CDR2 are DFQATT and SNEGSKA (reference sequence). Trimming stripped 1 base from V and 4 bases from J, with 13 bases between. Here the CDR3 reads CSARGQARGETQYF. The DNA of the CDR3 is TGCAGTGCTAGAGGACAGGCGAGGGGAGAGACCCAGTACTTC.